This T cell receptor (beta chain) was observed in a study of blood T cell repertoires in COVID-19. Under the authors' procedure: Nucleated cell counts were estimated from reference gene primer amplification. Using immunoSEQ multiplex PCR, the repertoire was profiled, and TCRdb retains in-frame clones only, with some absent. For V, J and clone size, that table is used; D and trimming come from the DNA. The sample yields over 120,000 clones, almost 80% seen once. Germline V gene lookup returns CDR1 LNHNV and CDR2 YYDKDF (reference sequence). The CDR3 is 14 residues long. Trimming removed 7 bases at V and 5 bases at J, with 17 bases between.

Input material: PBMCs or T cells enriched from blood (not recorded which). This TCR was recovered from a woman aged 45 to 65 who had recovered from COVID-19. This chain connects TRBV15 to TRBJ2-5, with D tentatively TRBD1 (6 bases). CDR3 sequence: CATKGQGSWETQYF. In DNA, the CDR3 is TGTGCCACCAAGGGGCAGGGGTCGTGGGAGACCCAGTACTTC.